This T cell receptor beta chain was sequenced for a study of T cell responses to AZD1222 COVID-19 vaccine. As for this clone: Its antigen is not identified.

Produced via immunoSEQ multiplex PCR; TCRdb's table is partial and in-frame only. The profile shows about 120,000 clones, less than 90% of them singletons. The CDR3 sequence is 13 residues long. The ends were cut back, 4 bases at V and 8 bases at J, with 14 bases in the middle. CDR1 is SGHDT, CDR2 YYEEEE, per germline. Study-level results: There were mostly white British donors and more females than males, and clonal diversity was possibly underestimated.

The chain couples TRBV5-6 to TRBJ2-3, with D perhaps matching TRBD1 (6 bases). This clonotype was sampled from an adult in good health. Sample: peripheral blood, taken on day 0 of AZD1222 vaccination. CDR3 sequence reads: CASSPRDIGTQYF. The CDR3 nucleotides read TGTGCCAGCAGCCCAAGGGACATCGGTACGCAGTATTTT.